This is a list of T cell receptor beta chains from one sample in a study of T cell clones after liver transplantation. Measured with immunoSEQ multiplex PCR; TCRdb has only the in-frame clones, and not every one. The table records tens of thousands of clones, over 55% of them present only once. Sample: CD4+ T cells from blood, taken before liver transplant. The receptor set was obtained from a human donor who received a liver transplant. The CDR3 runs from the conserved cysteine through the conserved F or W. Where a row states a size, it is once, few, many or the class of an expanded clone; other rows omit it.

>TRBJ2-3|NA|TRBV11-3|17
CASSLGSSGGGTDTQYF
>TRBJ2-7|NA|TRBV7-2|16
CASSLGFSGGAREQYF
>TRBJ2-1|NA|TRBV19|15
CASRLGGPSYNEQFF
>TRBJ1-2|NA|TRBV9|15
CASSVGGGINYGYTF
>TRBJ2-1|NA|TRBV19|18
CASSTQAGGGGLYNEQFF
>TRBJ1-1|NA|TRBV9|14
CASSVVGGSTEAFF
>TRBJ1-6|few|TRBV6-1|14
CASSAGPYNSPLHF
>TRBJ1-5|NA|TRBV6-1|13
CASGTVGGQPQHF
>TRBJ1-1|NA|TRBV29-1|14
CSVDFGQGRTEAFF
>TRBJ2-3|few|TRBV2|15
CASSTRGPTTDTQYF
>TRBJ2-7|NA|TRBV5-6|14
CASSLVSGENEQYF
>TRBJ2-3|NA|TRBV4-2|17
CASSQTLAGGLTDTQYF
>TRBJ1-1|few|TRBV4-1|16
CASSQDEWGGNTEAFF
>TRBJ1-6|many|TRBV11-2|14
CASSPNPSGSPLHF
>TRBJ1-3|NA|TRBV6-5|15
CASRPTRISGNTIYF
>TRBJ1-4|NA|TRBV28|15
CASSPPGQPDEKLFF
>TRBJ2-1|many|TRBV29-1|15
CSVRGDRGTNNEQFF
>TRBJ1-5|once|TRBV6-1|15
CASSEPGYSNQPQHF
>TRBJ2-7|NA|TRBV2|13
CASSRDREHEQYF
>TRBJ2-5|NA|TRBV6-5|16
CASSSTYSTFQETQYF
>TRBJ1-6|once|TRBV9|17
CASSGQGPSSYNSPLHF
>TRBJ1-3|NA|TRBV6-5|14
CASSYGQIGNTIYF
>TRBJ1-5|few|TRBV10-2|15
CASRQDPNSNQPQHF
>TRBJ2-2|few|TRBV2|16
CASRAPGQGLTGELFF
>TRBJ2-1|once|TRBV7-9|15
CASSSGLAGPNEQFF
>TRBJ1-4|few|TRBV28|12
CASHRYNEKLFF
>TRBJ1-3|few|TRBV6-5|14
CASRTGISGNTIYF
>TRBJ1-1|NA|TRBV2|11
CASSEGLEAFF
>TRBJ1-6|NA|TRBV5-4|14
CASSLAGANSPLHF
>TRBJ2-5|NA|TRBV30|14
CAWSASSGTRPVYF
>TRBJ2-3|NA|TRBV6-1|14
CASSEIRGTDTQYF
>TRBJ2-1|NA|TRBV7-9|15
CASSSTGRLEDEQFF
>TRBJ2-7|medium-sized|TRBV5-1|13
CASRQTGSDEQYF
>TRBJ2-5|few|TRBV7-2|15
CASSLQAATQETQYF
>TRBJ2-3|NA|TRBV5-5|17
CASSPRLTGYSTDTQYF
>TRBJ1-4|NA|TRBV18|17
CASSRLGQGATNEKLFF
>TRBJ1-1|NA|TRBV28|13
CASRETVNTEAFF
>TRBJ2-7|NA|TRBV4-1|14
CASSREGGLDEQYF
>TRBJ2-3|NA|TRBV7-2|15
CASSDRGLSADTQYF
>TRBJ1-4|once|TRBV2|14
CASSVMGGRVKLFF
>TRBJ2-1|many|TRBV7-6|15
CASSLAGASYNEQFF
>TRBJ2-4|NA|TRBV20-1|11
CSARAGWGQYF
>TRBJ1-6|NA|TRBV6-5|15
CASSKAGRGNSPLHF
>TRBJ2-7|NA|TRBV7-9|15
CASSPGTGAPTKQYF
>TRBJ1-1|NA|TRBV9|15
CASSVDGDLNTEAFF
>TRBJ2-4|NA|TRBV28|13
CASIDRVANIQYF
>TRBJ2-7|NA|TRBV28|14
CASRKSGGAYEQYF
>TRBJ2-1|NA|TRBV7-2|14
CASSLFQGWNEQFF
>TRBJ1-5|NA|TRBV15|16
CATSREGGRGYQPQHF
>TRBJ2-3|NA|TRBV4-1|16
CASSHLYRGSTDTQYF
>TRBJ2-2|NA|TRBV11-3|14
CASSGQGDTGELFF
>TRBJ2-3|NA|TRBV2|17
CASSSPSSGGATDTQYF
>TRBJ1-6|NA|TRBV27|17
CASSSREGAPYNSPLHF
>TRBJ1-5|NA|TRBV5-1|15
CASSLAGQSNQPQHF
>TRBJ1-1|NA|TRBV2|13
CASSQDRDTEAFF
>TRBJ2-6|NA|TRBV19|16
CASRDRGLSGANVLTF
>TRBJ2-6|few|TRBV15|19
CATSRDWGFMGSGANVLTF
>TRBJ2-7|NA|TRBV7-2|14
CASSLVSGGHEQYF